One and the same sample provided the 29 T cell receptor beta chains below, sequenced in a study of response to subunit inactivated influenza vaccine. A single record per CDR3 protein comes from TCRdb applying MiXCR to the RT-PCR reads. The sample holds roughly 170,000 distinct CDR3 sequences, approximately 8.7% seen once. The sample consisted of non-naive T cells sorted from PBMCs, taken on the day of vaccination. The source of these receptors is a middle-aged man who received an inactivated influenza vaccine.

V and J are TRBV6-6 and TRBJ2-3; TRBD2 is a possible D gene (5 bases). Germline CDR1 and CDR2: MNHNY and SVGAGI (reference sequence). The CDR3 has 13 amino acids. V lost 2 bases to trimming and J lost 2 bases, with 5 bases between them. The CDR3 DNA follows: TGTGCCAGCAGTTACCTAGCCACAGATACGCAGTATTTT. This codes for CASSYLATDTQYF.

In this sample, this clonotype turned up a few times. The rearrangement links TRBV12-3 or TRBV12-4 to TRBJ2-7, with TRBD2 matching over 11 bases. With 4 bases clipped from V and 3 bases from J, the junction kept 5 bases outside the gene matches. The CDR3 is made up of 15 amino acids. The CDR3 DNA sequence: TGTGCCAGCAGTTCGGGACTAGCGGCGGGCTACGAGCAGTACTTC. It codes for CASSSGLAAGYEQYF.

This clonotype was found many times. The chain employs TRBV7-2 and TRBJ2-3; D may be TRBD2 (5 bases). Looked up from germline, CDR1 is SGHTA and CDR2 is FQGNSA. The CDR3 runs 13 residues. V was cut by 1 base and J by 4 bases, with 6 bases left in between. The CDR3 loop reads CASSLGTADTQYF. The CDR3 DNA follows: TGTGCCAGCAGCTTAGGGACTGCAGATACGCAGTATTTT. Using reference TRBV7-2 and TRBJ2-3 for the parts outside the CDR3, the full variable domain is GAGVSQSPSNKVTEKGKDVELRCDPISGHTALYWYRQSLGQGLEFLIYFQGNSAPDKSGLPSDRFSAERTGGSVSTLTIQRTQQEDSAVYLCASSLGTADTQYFGPGTRLTVL.

This clonotype was picked up many times. The rearrangement uses TRBV4-3 and TRBJ2-5, with D possibly matching TRBD1 (5 bases). V lost 1 base to trimming and J lost 3 bases, with 6 bases between them. Germline CDR1 is LGHNA and CDR2 is YSLEER. The CDR3 length is 13 residues. In nucleotides, the CDR3 is TGCGCCAGCAGCCAAGTAGGGGAAGAGACCCAGTACTTC. This gives the protein CASSQVGEETQYF.

This clonotype came up a few times. CDR3 residues: CATSSERTDTQYF. The CDR3 DNA sequence: TGTGCCACCAGCAGTGAACGGACAGATACGCAGTATTTT. The chain couples TRBV15 to TRBJ2-3; D gene ambiguous. CDR3 length: 13 amino acids. Trimming pared 3 bases from V and 3 bases from J, leaving 7 bases between. Germline V gene data show CDR1 as LNHNV and CDR2 as YYDKDF (reference sequence). Complete variable domain (other parts from reference TRBV15 and TRBJ2-3): DAMVIQNPRYQVTQFGKPVTLSCSQTLNHNVMYWYQQKSSQAPKLLFHYYDKDFNNEADTPDNFQSRRPNTSFCFLDIRSPGLGDTAMYLCATSSERTDTQYFGPGTRLTVL.

This sequence joins TRBV12-3 or TRBV12-4 and TRBJ2-2; D remains ambiguous. The length of the CDR3 is 11 residues. V was clipped by 2 bases and J by 7 bases, with 2 bases between them. The CDR3 DNA follows: TGTGCCAGCAGTTTACGCGGGGAGCTGTTTTTT. As protein: CASSLRGELFF.

This clonotype was found many times. The chain recombines TRBV13 with TRBJ2-3; 12 bases map to TRBD2. J gave up 11 bases and V 1 base, and 10 bases lay outside the gene matches. The germline CDR1 and CDR2 sequences are PRHDT and FYEKMQ (reference sequence). CDR3 length: 16 amino acids. This CDR3 is CASSLVWTSGTPKQYF. The DNA for the CDR3 is TGTGCCAGCAGCTTAGTATGGACTAGCGGGACCCCGAAGCAGTATTTT.

This clonotype was seen repeatedly, ten times or more. The chain uses TRBV20-1 and TRBJ1-3; D is undetermined. There are 15 residues in the CDR3. CDR1 DFQATT and CDR2 SNEGSKA come from the germline V gene (reference sequence). The V end was cut by 0 bases, the J end by 0 bases, with 9 bases between. The CDR3 region is CSARDPTGSGNTIYF. CDR3 nucleotide sequence: TGCAGTGCTAGAGATCCCACCGGCTCTGGAAACACCATATATTTT.

This chain joins TRBV11-1 and TRBJ2-5; 12 bases match TRBD2. Germline trimming cut 4 bases from V and 4 bases from J; bases unmatched to any gene: 13. The CDR3 is 18 residues long. The germline V gene encodes CDR1 SGHAT and CDR2 FQDESV (reference sequence). The CDR3 loop reads CASSSGVTSGSRRETQYF. In DNA, the CDR3 is TGTGCCAGCAGCTCGGGAGTGACTAGCGGGAGTCGGAGAGAGACCCAGTACTTC.

This clonotype was seen a handful of times. The chain carries TRBV14 and TRBJ2-3, with D perhaps TRBD1 or TRBD2 (5 bases each). The length of the CDR3 is 16 residues. V shed 3 bases and J shed 6 bases, with 19 bases lying between them. Germline loops: CDR1 SGHDN, CDR2 FVKESK. Here the CDR3 DNA reads TGTGCCAGCAGCCACTATTCGGGACGGGAAAGCGATACGCAGTATTTT. Translating gives CASSHYSGRESDTQYF.

This clonotype has just a few counts. The gene calls are TRBV6-2 or TRBV6-3 and TRBJ2-3; 8 bases agree with TRBD2. This CDR3 contains 15 residues. The germline V gene has CDR1 MNHEY and CDR2 SVGEGT. V shed 2 bases and J 3 bases; nucleotides not matched to a gene: 4. This CDR3 reads CASSYLREGTDTQYF. The CDR3 DNA sequence: TGTGCCAGCAGTTACCTTCGGGAGGGAACAGATACGCAGTATTTT.

Many counts were recorded for this clonotype. J is TRBJ2-5 and V is TRBV5-1; D may be TRBD2 (6 bases). The V and J ends lost 0 bases and 2 bases respectively, with 8 bases between them. This CDR3 is built from 14 residues. The germline V gene encodes CDR1 SGHRS and CDR2 YFSETQ. CDR3 sequence reads: CASSLAAGQETQYF. The CDR3 DNA is TGCGCCAGCAGCTTGGCGGCGGGACAAGAGACCCAGTACTTC.

This clonotype turned up a few times. The V and J genes are TRBV4-1 and TRBJ1-1; 7 bases map to TRBD1. Unmatched junction bases numbered 10, after V lost 6 bases and J lost 3 bases. The CDR3 runs 15 residues. CDR1 MGHRA and CDR2 YSYEKL come from the germline V gene. The CDR3 nucleotides are TGCGCCAGCAGACAACCGACAGGGTCGGACACTGAAGCTTTCTTT. The encoded protein is CASRQPTGSDTEAFF.

V is TRBV29-1 and J is TRBJ2-7, with D perhaps TRBD1 (5 bases). Trimming stripped 1 base from V and 9 bases from J, with 10 bases between. This CDR3 spans 11 amino acids. CDR1 is SQVTM, CDR2 ANQGSEA, per germline. The CDR3 region has the DNA TGCAGCGTTGAAGGGGGCAAGAGGCAGTACTTC. Residues: CSVEGGKRQYF.

With respect to this clonotype: Possible read error: a much larger clone is one base away. J is TRBJ2-5 and V is TRBV12-3 or TRBV12-4; D call uncertain. Trimming removed 5 bases from V and 8 bases from J, with 15 bases in between. CDR3 size: 13 residues. The DNA for the CDR3 is TGTGCCAGCAGTGCCCGGACGTTGGATACCCAGTACTTC. It yields the protein CASSARTLDTQYF.

The CDR3 here is CASSYRGMNTEAFF. The CDR3 DNA is TGTGCCAGCAGTTATAGAGGGATGAACACTGAAGCTTTCTTT. This chain uses TRBV6-5 with TRBJ1-1, with D unclear. Deletions cut 3 bases from V and 0 bases from J, with 8 bases between. Germline CDR1 reads MNHEY; CDR2 reads SVGAGI. This CDR3 contains 14 residues.

V and J are TRBV3-1 and TRBJ2-7; D gene uncertain. Germline CDR1 and CDR2: LGHDT and YNNKEL (reference sequence). Between the trimmed V and J ends, which lost 11 bases and 2 bases, there was a span of 22 bases. This CDR3 contains 15 residues. The DNA of the CDR3 is TGTGCCTCCTCCAAAGAGGCGTCTTTTACCTACGAGCAGTACTTC. It codes for CASSKEASFTYEQYF.

This chain links TRBV7-2 with TRBJ2-1, with 9 bases lining up with TRBD1. In germline, CDR1 is SGHTA, CDR2 FQGNSA. Unmatched junction bases numbered 8, after V lost 5 bases and J lost 3 bases. The CDR3 is 16 residues long. CDR3 nucleotide sequence: TGTGCCAGCAGCCCGGGACAGGGCTCGTACTACAATGAGCAGTTCTTC. This translates into CASSPGQGSYYNEQFF.

DNA for the CDR3: TGTGCCAGCAGCTTAGTTGGCAAAAGCTCTGGAAACACCATATATTTT. Amino acids: CASSLVGKSSGNTIYF. The genes are TRBV7-2 and TRBJ1-3; D unresolved. The CDR3 length is 16 residues. V lost 1 base, J lost 0 bases, and 10 bases lay in between. The germline V gene has CDR1 SGHTA and CDR2 FQGNSA.

This clonotype was recorded at least ten times. V gene TRBV28 combines with J gene TRBJ1-1; 9 bases agree with TRBD1. This CDR3 is built from 14 residues. Trimming removed 5 bases from V and 5 bases from J; junction bases left unmatched: 6. Germline loops: CDR1 MDHEN, CDR2 SYDVKM. This chain's CDR3 is CASSPGQGWTEAFF. The CDR3, as DNA: TGTGCCAGCAGTCCGGGACAGGGTTGGACTGAAGCTTTCTTT.

This clonotype has a count of ten or more. The V gene is TRBV6-1, the J gene TRBJ2-7; TRBD1 aligns across 10 bases. CDR3 length: 15 amino acids. The junction had 6 bases not matched to a gene; V was cut back by 5 bases and J by 2 bases. CDR1 and CDR2 (germline): MNHNS, SASEGT. As DNA, the CDR3 is TGTGCCAGCAGTCCGCGACAGGGGGCGGCCTACGAGCAGTACTTC. Residues: CASSPRQGAAYEQYF.

The V gene is TRBV7-2, the J gene TRBJ2-5; TRBD2 aligns across 8 bases. CDR1 is SGHTA, CDR2 FQGNSA, per germline. This CDR3 region has 15 residues. V lost 2 bases, J lost 4 bases, and 6 bases stayed unmatched. The CDR3 DNA sequence: TGTGCCAGCAGCTTATCCCGGGGGGGCGGAGAGACCCAGTACTTC. It translates to CASSLSRGGGETQYF.

The CDR3 is CSAAFPGGSSYNEQFF. DNA of the CDR3: TGCAGTGCTGCCTTCCCGGGGGGGAGCTCCTACAATGAGCAGTTCTTC. The rearrangement joins TRBV20-1 to TRBJ2-1; 8 bases line up with TRBD2. The CDR3 extends over 16 amino acids. Germline V lookup: CDR1 DFQATT, CDR2 SNEGSKA (reference sequence). V dropped 5 bases and J dropped 0; count of bases not matched to a gene: 9.

This clonotype was recorded a few times. The rearrangement links TRBV4-3 to TRBJ2-7; a weak D match, TRBD2 (5 bases). Trimming cost V 0 bases and J 3 bases, with 9 bases left between them. Per the germline V gene, CDR1 is LGHNA and CDR2 is YSLEER. The CDR3 length is 14 residues. The DNA for the CDR3 is TGCGCCAGCAGCCAAGATCGGGGATACTACGAGCAGTACTTC. Translation: CASSQDRGYYEQYF.

This clonotype was detected many times. The chain links TRBV12-3 or TRBV12-4 to TRBJ2-3; D remains unclear. Trimming took 5 bases from V and 0 from J, leaving 6 bases between them. The CDR3 contains 13 residues. The CDR3 region has the DNA TGTGCCAGCAGTCAGGTTAGCACAGATACGCAGTATTTT. Amino acid sequence: CASSQVSTDTQYF.

This clonotype was seen a few times. The CDR3 region has the DNA TGTGCCAGCAGCCACAGACCGTACCGACGGAGGGAGACCCAGTACTTC. It codes for CASSHRPYRRRETQYF. This chain connects TRBV7-8 to TRBJ2-5; D may be TRBD2 (5 bases). V was shortened by 5 bases and J by 5 bases, with 21 bases between the two germline ends. Per germline, CDR1 SGHVS and CDR2 FQNEAQ. The length of the CDR3 is 16 residues.

The chain combines TRBV20-1 with TRBJ2-7, with 9 bases identical to TRBD1. This CDR3 has 14 residues. Trimming at V came to 4 bases and at J to 0 bases, leaving 4 bases not matched to a gene. Germline assignment: CDR1 DFQATT and CDR2 SNEGSKA (reference sequence). DNA of the CDR3: TGCAGTGCTATTGGGACAGGGACCTCCTACGAGCAGTACTTC. Translation gives CSAIGTGTSYEQYF.

The rearrangement links TRBV10-3 to TRBJ2-3; D uncertain. Trimming removed 2 bases from V and 1 base from J, with 4 bases in between. This CDR3 has 13 amino acids. CDR1 and CDR2 (germline): ENHRY, SYGVKD. The CDR3 bases are TGTGCCATCAGTGAGCGGGGCACAGATACGCAGTATTTT. Translating it yields CAISERGTDTQYF.

This clonotype has a count of ten or more. This chain connects TRBV7-2 to TRBJ2-7; D unresolved. The CDR3 is 14 residues long. Looked up from germline, CDR1 is SGHTA and CDR2 is FQGNSA. V was pared by 1 base and J by 4 bases, with 11 bases between. Here the CDR3 DNA reads TGTGCCAGCAGCTTAGTCCCAGGTCGGTACGAGCAGTACTTC. Its translation is CASSLVPGRYEQYF.